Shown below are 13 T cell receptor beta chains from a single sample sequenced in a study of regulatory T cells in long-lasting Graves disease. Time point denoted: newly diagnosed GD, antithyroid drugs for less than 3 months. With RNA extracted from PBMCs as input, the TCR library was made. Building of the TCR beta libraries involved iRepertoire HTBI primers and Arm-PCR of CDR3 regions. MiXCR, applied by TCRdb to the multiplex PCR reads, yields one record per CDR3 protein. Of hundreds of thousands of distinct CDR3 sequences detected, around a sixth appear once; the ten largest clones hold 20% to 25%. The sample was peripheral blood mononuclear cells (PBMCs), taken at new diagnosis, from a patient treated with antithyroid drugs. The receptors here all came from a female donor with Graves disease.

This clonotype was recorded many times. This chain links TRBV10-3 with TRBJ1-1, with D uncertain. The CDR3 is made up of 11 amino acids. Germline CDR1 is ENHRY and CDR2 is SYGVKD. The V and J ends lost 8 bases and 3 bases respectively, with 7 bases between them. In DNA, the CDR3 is TGTGCCATCTTCTCCCACACTGAAGCTTTCTTT. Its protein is CAIFSHTEAFF.

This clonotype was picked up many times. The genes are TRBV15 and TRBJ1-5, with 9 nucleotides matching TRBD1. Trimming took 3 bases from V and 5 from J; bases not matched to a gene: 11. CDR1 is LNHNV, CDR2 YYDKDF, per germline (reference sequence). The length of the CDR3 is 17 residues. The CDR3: CATSRDLGTGLDQPQHF. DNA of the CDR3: TGTGCCACCAGCAGGGACCTCGGGACAGGGCTTGATCAGCCCCAGCATTTT.

The CDR3: CASSFLAGGEDEQFF. CDR3 sequence (DNA): TGTGCCAGCAGCTTCTTAGCGGGAGGCGAAGATGAGCAGTTCTTC. The chain carries TRBV7-6 and TRBJ2-1, with 10 bases that match TRBD2. V was clipped by 3 bases and J by 8 bases; unmatched bases: 7. CDR3 size: 15 residues. Germline V gene data show CDR1 as SGHVS and CDR2 as FNYEAQ.

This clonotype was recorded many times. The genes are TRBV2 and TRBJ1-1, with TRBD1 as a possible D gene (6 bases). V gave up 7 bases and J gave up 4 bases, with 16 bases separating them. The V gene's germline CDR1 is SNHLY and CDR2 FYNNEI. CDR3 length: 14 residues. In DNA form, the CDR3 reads TGTGCCAGCATGGTATATGGGGGCGGCACTGAAGCTTTCTTT. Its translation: CASMVYGGGTEAFF.

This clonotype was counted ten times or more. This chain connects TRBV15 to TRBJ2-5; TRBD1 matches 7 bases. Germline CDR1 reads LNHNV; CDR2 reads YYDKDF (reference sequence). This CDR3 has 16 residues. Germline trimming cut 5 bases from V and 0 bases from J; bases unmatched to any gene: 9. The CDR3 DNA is TGTGCCACCAGCTCTCGGGACAGCGAGTACCAAGAGACCCAGTACTTC. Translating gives CATSSRDSEYQETQYF.

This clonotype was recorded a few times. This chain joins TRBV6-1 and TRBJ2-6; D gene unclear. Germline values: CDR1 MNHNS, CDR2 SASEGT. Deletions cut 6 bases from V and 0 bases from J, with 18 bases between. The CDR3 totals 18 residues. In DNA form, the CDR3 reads TGTGCCAGCAGGCCTTCTAGGGCCCTCCCCTCTGGGGCCAACGTCCTGACTTTC. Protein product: CASRPSRALPSGANVLTF.

CDR3 nucleotide sequence: TGTGCCAGCAGCTTAGATAAGACGGAGGGAGGGGGGGACTACGAGCAGTACTTC. Residues: CASSLDKTEGGGDYEQYF. The chain uses TRBV13 and TRBJ2-7, with TRBD2 as a possible D gene (7 bases). The germline CDR1 and CDR2 sequences are PRHDT and FYEKMQ (reference sequence). CDR3 length: 18 residues. V was cut by 1 base and J by 3 bases, with 22 bases left in between.

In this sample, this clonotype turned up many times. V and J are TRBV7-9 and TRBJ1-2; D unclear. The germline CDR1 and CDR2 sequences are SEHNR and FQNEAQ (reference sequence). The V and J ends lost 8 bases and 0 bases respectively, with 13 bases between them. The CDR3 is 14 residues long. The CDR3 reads CASGIILANYGYTF. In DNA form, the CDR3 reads TGTGCCAGCGGTATCATTCTAGCTAACTATGGCTACACCTTC.

The CDR3 loop is CASSPVYTLNTEAFF. The CDR3 DNA follows: TGTGCCAGCTCACCTGTATACACCTTGAACACTGAAGCTTTCTTT. J is TRBJ1-1 and V is TRBV18; D is uncertain. This CDR3 has 15 amino acids. Trimming removed 3 bases from V and 0 bases from J, with 11 bases in between. Germline CDR1 reads KGHSH; CDR2 reads LQKENI.

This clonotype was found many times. CDR3 region: CASSLLSGVGQPQHF. DNA of the CDR3: TGTGCCAGCAGTTTACTGTCCGGAGTGGGGCAGCCCCAGCATTTT. V gene TRBV28 combines with J gene TRBJ1-5; no clear D. The germline V gene has CDR1 MDHEN and CDR2 SYDVKM. The V and J ends lost 2 bases and 7 bases respectively, with 15 bases between them. CDR3 length equals 15 residues.

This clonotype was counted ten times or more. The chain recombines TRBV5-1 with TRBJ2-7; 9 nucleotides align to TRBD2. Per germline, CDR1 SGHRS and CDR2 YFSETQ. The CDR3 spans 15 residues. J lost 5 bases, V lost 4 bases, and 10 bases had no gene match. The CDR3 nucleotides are TGCGCCAGCAGCCGGCCCCTAGCGGGAAGTGACGAGCAGTACTTC. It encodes CASSRPLAGSDEQYF.

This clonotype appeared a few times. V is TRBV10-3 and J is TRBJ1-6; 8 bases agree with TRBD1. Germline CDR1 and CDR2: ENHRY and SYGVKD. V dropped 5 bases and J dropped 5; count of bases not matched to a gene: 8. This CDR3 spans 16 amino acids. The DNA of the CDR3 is TGTGCCATCAGTTTTGGTGACAGGGGCAATAATTCACCCCTCCACTTT. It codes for CAISFGDRGNNSPLHF.

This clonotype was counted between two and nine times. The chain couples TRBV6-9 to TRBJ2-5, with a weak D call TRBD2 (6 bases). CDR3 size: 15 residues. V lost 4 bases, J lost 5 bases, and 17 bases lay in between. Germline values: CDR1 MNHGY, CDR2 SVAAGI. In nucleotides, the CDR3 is TGTGCCAGCAGTTTACGGGAGTTATCTGGGGAGACCCAGTACTTC. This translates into CASSLRELSGETQYF.